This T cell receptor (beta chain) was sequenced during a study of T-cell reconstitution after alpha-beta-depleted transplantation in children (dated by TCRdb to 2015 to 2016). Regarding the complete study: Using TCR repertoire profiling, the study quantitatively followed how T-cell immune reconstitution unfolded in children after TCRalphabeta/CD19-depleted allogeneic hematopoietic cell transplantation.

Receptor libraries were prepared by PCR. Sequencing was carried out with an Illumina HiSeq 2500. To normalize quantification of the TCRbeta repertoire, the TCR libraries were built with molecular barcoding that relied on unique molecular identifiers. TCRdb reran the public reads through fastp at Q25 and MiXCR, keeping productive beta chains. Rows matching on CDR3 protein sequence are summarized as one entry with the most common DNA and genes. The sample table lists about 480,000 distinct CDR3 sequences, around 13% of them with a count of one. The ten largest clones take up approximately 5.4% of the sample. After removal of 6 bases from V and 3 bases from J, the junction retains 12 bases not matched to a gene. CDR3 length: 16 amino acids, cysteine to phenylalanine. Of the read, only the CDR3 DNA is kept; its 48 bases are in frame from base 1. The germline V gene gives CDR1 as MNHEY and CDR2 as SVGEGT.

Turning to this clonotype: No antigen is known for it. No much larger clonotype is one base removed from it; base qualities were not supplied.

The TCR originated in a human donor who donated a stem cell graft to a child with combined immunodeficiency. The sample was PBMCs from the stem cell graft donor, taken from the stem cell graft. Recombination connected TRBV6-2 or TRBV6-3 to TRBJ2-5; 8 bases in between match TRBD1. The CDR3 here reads CASRRDRRPGKETQYF. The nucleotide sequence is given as TGTGCCAGCAGAAGGGACAGGCGCCCCGGGAAAGAGACCCAGTACTTC.